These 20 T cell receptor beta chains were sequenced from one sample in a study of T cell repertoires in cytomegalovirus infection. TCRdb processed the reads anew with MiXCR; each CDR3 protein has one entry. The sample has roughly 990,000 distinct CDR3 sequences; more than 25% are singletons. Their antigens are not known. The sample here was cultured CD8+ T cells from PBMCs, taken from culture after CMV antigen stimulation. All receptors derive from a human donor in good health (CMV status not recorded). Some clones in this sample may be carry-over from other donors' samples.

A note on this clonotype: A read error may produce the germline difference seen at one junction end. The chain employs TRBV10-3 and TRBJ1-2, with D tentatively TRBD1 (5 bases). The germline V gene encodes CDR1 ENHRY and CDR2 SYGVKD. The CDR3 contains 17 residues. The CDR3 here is CAISELVMGRANYCYTF. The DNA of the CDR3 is TGTGCCATCAGTGAACTGGTTATGGGGCGGGCTAACTATTGCTACACCTTC.

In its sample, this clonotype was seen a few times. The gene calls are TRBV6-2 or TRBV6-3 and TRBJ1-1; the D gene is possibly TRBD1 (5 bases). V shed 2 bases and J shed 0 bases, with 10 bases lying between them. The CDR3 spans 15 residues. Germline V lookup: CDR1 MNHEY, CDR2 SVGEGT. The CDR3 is CASSYGRGMNTEAFF. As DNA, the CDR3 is TGTGCCAGCAGTTACGGTCGGGGCATGAACACTGAAGCTTTCTTT.

The CDR3 here is CASSLAETAYYGYTF. In DNA form, the CDR3 reads TGTGCCAGCAGTTTAGCCGAGACGGCCTACTATGGCTACACCTTC. This sequence joins TRBV12-3 or TRBV12-4 and TRBJ1-2; D unclear. This CDR3 has 15 amino acids. Trimming left V 0 bases short and J 3 bases short, with 11 bases between.

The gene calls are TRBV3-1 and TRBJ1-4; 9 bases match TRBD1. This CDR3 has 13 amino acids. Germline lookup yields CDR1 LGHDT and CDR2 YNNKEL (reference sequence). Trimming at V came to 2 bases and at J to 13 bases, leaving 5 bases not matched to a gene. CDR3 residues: CASSQTGQGGLFF. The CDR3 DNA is TGTGCCAGCAGCCAAACGGGACAGGGAGGACTGTTTTTT.

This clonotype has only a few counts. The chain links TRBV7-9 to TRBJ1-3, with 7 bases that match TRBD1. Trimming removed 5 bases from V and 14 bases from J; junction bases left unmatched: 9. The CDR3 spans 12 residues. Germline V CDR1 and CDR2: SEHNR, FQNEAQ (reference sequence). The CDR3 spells CASSPGTVFLYF. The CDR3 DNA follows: TGTGCCAGCAGCCCCGGGACAGTATTCCTATATTTT.

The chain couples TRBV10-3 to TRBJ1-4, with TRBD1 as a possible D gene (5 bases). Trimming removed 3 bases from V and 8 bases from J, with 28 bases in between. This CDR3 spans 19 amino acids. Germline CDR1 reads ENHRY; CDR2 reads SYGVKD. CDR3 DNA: TGTGCCATCAGTGAAATTCTCGGGACGGATCTCACGGACGCCGAAAAACTGTTTTTT. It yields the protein CAISEILGTDLTDAEKLFF.

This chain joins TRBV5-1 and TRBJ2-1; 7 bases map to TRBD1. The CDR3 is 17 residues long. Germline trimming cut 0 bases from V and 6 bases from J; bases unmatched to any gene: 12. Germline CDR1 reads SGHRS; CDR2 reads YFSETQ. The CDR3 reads CASSLASTGVFFNEQFF. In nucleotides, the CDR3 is TGCGCCAGCAGCTTGGCCTCTACAGGGGTTTTTTTCAATGAGCAGTTCTTC.

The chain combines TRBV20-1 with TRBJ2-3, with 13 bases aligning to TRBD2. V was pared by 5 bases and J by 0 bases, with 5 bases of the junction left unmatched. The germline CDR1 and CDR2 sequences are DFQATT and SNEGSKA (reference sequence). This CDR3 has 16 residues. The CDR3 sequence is CSAWGLAGPSTDTQYF. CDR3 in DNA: TGCAGTGCTTGGGGACTAGCGGGGCCTAGCACAGATACGCAGTATTTT.

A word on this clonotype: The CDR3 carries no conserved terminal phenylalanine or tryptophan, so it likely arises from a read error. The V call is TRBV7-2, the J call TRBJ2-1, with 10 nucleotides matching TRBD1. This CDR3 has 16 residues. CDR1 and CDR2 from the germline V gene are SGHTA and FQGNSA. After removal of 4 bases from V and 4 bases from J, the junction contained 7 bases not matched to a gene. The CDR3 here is CASSSPDRGPYNEQFI. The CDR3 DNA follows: TGTGCCAGCAGCTCCCCAGACAGGGGGCCTTACAATGAGCAGTTCATC.

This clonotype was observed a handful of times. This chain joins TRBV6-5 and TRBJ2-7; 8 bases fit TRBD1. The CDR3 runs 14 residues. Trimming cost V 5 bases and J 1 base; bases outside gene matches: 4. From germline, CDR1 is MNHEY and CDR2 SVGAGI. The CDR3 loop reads CASSGGQDSYEQYV. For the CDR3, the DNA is TGTGCCAGCAGTGGGGGACAGGATTCCTACGAGCAGTACGTC.

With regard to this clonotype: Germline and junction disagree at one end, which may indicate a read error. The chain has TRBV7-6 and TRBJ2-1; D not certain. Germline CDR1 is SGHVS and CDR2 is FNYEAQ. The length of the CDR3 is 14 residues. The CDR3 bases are TGTGTCAGCAGCCCAGACCCACCACACAATGAGCAGTTCTTC. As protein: CVSSPDPPHNEQFF.

The CDR3 sequence is CASSDAGKRYGGYTF. The CDR3 DNA sequence: TGTGCCAGCAGTGATGCGGGGAAGAGGTACGGTGGCTACACCTTC. The V call is TRBV25-1, the J call TRBJ1-2, with D uncertain. There are 15 residues in the CDR3. V was cut by 3 bases and J by 7 bases, with 18 bases left in between. Germline CDR1 MGHDK, CDR2 SYGVNS.

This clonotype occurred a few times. The CDR3 bases are TGTGCCAGCAGTTACCCAGGGGGCCACACAGATACGCAGTATTTT. The encoded protein is CASSYPGGHTDTQYF. This chain joins TRBV6-6 and TRBJ2-3; TRBD1 aligns across 8 bases. Germline V gives CDR1 MNHNY, CDR2 SVGAGI (reference sequence). Trimming took 2 bases from V and 2 from J; bases not matched to a gene: 3. This CDR3 spans 15 amino acids.

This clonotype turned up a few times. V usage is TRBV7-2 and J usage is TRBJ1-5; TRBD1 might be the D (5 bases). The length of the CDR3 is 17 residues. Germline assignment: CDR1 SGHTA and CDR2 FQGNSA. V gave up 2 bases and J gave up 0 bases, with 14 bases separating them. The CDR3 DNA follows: TGTGCCAGCAGCTTATCCTGGACAACTTATAGCAATCAGCCCCAGCATTTT. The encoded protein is CASSLSWTTYSNQPQHF.

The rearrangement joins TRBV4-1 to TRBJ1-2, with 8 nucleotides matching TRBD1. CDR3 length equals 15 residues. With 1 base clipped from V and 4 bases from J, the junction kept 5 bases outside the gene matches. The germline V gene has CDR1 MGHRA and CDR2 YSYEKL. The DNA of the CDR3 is TGCGCCAGCAGCCAAGTTTCAGGGGGCAGCTATGGCTACACCTTC. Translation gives CASSQVSGGSYGYTF.

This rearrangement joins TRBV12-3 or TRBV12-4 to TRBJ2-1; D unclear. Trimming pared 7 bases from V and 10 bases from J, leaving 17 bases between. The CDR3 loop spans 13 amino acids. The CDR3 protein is CASTFLRVREQFF. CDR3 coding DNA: TGTGCCAGCACATTCCTCCGGGTTAGGGAGCAGTTCTTC.

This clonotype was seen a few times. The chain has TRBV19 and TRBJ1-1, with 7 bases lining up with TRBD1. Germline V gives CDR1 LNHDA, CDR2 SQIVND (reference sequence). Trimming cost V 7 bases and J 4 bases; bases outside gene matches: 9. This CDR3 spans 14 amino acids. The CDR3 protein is CASTLQAGGTEAFF. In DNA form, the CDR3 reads TGTGCCAGTACTCTCCAAGCAGGGGGCACTGAAGCTTTCTTT.

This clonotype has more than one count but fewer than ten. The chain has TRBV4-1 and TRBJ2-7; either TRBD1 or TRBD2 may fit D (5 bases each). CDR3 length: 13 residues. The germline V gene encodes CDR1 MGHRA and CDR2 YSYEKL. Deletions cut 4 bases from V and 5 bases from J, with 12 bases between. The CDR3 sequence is CASSLGDRDEQYF. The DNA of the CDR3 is TGCGCCAGCAGCCTGGGGGATCGAGACGAGCAGTACTTC.

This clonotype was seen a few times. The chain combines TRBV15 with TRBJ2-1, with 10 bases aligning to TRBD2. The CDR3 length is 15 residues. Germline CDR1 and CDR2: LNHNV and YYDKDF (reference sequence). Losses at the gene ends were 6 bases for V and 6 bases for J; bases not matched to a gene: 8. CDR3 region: CATRATSGVRNEQFF. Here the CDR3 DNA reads TGTGCCACCAGAGCCACTAGCGGGGTACGCAATGAGCAGTTCTTC.

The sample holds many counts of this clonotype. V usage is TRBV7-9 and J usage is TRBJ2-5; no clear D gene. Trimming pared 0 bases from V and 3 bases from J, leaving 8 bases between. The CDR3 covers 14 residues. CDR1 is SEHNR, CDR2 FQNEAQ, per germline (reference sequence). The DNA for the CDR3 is TGTGCCAGCAGCTTAGCGGGCAGCGAAGAGACCCAGTACTTC. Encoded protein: CASSLAGSEETQYF. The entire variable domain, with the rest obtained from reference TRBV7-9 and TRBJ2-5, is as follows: DTGVSQNPRHKITKRGQNVTFRCDPISEHNRLYWYRQTLGQGPEFLTYFQNEAQLEKSRLLSDRFSAERPKGSFSTLEIQRTEQGDSAMYLCASSLAGSEETQYFGPGTRLLVL.